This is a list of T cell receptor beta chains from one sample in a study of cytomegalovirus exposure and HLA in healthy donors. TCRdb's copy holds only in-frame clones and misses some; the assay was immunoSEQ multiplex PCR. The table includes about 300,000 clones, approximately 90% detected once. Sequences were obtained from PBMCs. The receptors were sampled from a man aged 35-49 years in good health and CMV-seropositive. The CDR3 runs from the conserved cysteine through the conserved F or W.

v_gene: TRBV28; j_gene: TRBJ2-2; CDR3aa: CASSTDSNTGELFF
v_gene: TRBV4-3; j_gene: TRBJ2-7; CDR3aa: CASSQDQGSVYEQYF
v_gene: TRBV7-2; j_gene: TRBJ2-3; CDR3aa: CASSKTSRYTDTQYF
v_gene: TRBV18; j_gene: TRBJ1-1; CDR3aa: CASSPSGTANYQAFF
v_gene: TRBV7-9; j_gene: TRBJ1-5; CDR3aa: CASSEGQPNQPQHF
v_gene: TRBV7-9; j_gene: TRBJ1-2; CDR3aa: CASDDRGRNDGYTF
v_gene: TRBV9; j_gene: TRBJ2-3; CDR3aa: CASSVTVGTDTQYF
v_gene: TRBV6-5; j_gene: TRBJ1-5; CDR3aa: CASRTDRRINQPQHF
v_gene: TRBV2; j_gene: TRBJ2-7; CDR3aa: CASSEANRAAYEQYF
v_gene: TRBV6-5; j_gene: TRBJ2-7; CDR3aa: CASSYAPAGYEQYF
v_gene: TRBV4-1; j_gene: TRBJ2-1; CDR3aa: CASSQEGGGVAGFNNEQFF
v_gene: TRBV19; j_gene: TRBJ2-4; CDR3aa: CASSSGQENIQYF
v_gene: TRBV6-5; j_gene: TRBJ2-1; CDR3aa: CASSLGTGYNEQFF
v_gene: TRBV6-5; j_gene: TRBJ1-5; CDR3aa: CASRTGDLDQPQHF
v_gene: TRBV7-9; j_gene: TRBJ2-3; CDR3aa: CASSWGGGTDTQYF
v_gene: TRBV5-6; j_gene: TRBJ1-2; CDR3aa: CASSRDYYGYTF
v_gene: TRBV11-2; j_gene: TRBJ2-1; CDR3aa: CASSAIPGTARQFNEQFF
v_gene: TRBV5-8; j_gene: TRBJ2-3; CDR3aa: CASSFGQGSTDTQYF
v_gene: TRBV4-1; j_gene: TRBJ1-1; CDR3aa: CASSQSTGPATQAFF
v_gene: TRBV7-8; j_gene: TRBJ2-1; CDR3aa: CASSLGLAGGRVNNEQFF
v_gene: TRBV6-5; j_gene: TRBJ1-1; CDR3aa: CASSSHQGDNTEAFF
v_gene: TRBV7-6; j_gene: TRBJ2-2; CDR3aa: CASSGQGSNTGELFF
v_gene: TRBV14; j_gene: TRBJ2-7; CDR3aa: CASSQDSDEQYF
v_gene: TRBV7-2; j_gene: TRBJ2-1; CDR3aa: CASSLAGATYNEQFF
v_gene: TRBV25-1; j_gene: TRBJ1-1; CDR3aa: CASSEYIGGTKAFF
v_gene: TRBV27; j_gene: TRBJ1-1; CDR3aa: CASSWSAGNTEAFF
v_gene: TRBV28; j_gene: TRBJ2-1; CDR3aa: CASSTGTSGSNEQFF
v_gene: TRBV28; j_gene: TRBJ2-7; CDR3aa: CASSSGGYEQYF
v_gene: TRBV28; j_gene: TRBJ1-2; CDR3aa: CASSPNWAGPGYTF
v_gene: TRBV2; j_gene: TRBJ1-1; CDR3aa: CASKDSVITEAFF
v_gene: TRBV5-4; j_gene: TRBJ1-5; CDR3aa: CASSLGGDNQPQHF
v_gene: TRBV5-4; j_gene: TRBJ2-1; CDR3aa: CASSSLAGGGYNEQFF
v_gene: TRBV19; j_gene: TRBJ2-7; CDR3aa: CASSPGISSYEQYF
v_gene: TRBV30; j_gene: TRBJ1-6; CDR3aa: CAVGRGGNSPLHF
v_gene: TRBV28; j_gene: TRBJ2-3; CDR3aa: CASSSRGPGIDTQYF
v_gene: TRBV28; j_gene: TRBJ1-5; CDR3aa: CASSQQGISQPQHF
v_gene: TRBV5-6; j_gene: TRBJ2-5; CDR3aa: CASSSFGTSGRGPGETQYF
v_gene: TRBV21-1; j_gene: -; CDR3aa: CASNEARTTPEQYF
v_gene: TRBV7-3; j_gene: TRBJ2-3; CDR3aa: CASSSPSDTQYF
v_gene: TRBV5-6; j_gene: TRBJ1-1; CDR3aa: CASSSGQGVGGTEAFF
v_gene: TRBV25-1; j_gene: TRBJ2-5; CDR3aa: CASSDRGSGRYQETQYF
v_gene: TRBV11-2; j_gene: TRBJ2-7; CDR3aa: CASSLNGAMHEQYF